This passage covers 32 T cell receptor beta chains from one sample sequenced in a study of blood T cell repertoires in COVID-19. Sequencing was performed with immunoSEQ multiplex PCR; in TCRdb, only in-frame clones are kept and a portion is missing. The sample lists 150,000 or so clones; 70% to 85% were seen once. Material for sequencing was peripheral blood. The receptors come from a woman in her sixties with acute or convalescent COVID-19.

The chain recombines TRBV21-1 with TRBJ2-7; TRBD1 is the table's D call, not checked against the DNA. TRBV21-1 represents a pseudogene. There are 16 residues in the CDR3. The CDR3: CASSKERGFESYEQYF. CDR3 nucleotide sequence: TGTGCCAGCAGCAAAGAGAGGGGGTTTGAATCCTACGAGCAGTACTTC.

The rearrangement links TRBV2 to TRBJ2-4; D is perhaps TRBD2 (7 bases). CDR1 and CDR2 from the germline V gene are SNHLY and FYNNEI. This CDR3 contains 16 residues. The V end lost 5 bases, the J end lost 0 bases, and 14 bases lay between the germline ends. This chain's CDR3 is CASSPRGGAAKNIQYF. CDR3 nucleotides: TGTGCCAGCAGTCCGAGGGGGGGGGCAGCCAAAAACATTCAGTACTTC. The full variable domain, with the rest looked up from reference TRBV2 and TRBJ2-4, is EPEVTQTPSHQVTQMGQEVILRCVPISNHLYFYWYRQILGQKVEFLVSFYNNEISEKSEIFDDQFSVERPDGSNFTLKIRSTKLEDSAMYFCASSPRGGAAKNIQYFGAGTRLSVL.

The chain has TRBV9 and TRBJ2-7, with D possibly matching TRBD2 (5 bases). The CDR3 is 11 amino acids. V lost 8 bases to trimming and J lost 2 bases, with 8 bases between them. CDR1 SGDLS and CDR2 YYNGEE come from the germline V gene. The CDR3 region has the DNA TGTGCCAGGGACTGGCCCTACGAGCAGTACTTC. As protein: CARDWPYEQYF.

The chain joins TRBV18 to TRBJ1-3; D may be TRBD1 (6 bases). The CDR3 length is 16 residues. Per germline, CDR1 KGHSH and CDR2 LQKENI. The ends were cut back, 3 bases at V and 0 bases at J, with 12 bases in the middle. This chain's CDR3 is CASSPTRGSSGNTIYF. For the CDR3, the DNA is TGTGCCAGCTCACCTACCAGGGGAAGCTCTGGAAACACCATATATTTT.

This chain links TRBV6-5 with TRBJ2-7; D ambiguous. Trimming removed 6 bases at V and 2 bases at J, with 11 bases between. Germline V CDR1 and CDR2: MNHEY, SVGAGI. The CDR3 totals 13 residues. CDR3 DNA sequence: TGTGCCAGCAGAGCCCTAGGAACCTACGAGCAGTACTTC. It encodes CASRALGTYEQYF.

The chain combines TRBV2 with TRBJ2-1; 9 positions match TRBD2. The germline V gene encodes CDR1 SNHLY and CDR2 FYNNEI. The CDR3 is made up of 15 amino acids. V dropped 6 bases and J dropped 7; count of bases not matched to a gene: 10. The CDR3: CASRRASGAGNEQFF. The DNA for the CDR3 is TGTGCCAGCAGGAGAGCTAGCGGGGCAGGAAATGAGCAGTTCTTC. The full variable domain, in which reference TRBV2 and TRBJ2-1 provide the parts outside the CDR3, is EPEVTQTPSHQVTQMGQEVILRCVPISNHLYFYWYRQILGQKVEFLVSFYNNEISEKSEIFDDQFSVERPDGSNFTLKIRSTKLEDSAMYFCASRRASGAGNEQFFGPGTRLTVL.

This sequence joins TRBV6-1 and TRBJ2-3; 7 bases agree with TRBD1. V lost 3 bases, J lost 1 base, and 1 base stayed unmatched. The germline CDR1 and CDR2 sequences are MNHNS and SASEGT. The CDR3 extends over 14 amino acids. CDR3 amino acids: CASSDTGGTDTQYF. In nucleotides, the CDR3 is TGTGCCAGCAGTGATACAGGGGGCACAGATACGCAGTATTTT.

The CDR3 bases are TGTGCCACCAGCAGAGATCAAGTGAGGTTGAACACTGAAGCTTTCTTT. Translated, it gives CATSRDQVRLNTEAFF. The chain links TRBV15 to TRBJ1-1; D unresolved. The CDR3 consists of 16 residues. Trimming removed 0 bases at V and 0 bases at J, with 11 bases between. Looked up from germline, CDR1 is LNHNV and CDR2 is YYDKDF (reference sequence). The full variable domain, with the rest looked up from reference TRBV15 and TRBJ1-1, is DAMVIQNPRYQVTQFGKPVTLSCSQTLNHNVMYWYQQKSSQAPKLLFHYYDKDFNNEADTPDNFQSRRPNTSFCFLDIRSPGLGDTAMYLCATSRDQVRLNTEAFFGQGTRLTVV.

This clone was found once. CDR3 nucleotide sequence: TGTGCCAGCAGCCAAGAGGACAGGGGGAATCGTGGTGAAAAACTGTTTTTT. Residues: CASSQEDRGNRGEKLFF. The J gene is TRBJ1-4, the V gene TRBV3-1 (or the pseudogene TRBV3-2); 10 bases are a match to TRBD1. From germline, CDR1 is LGHDT and CDR2 YNNKEL (reference sequence). V gave up 0 bases and J gave up 7 bases; unmatched junction bases: 8. The CDR3 is 17 residues long.

This chain links TRBV6-2 or TRBV6-3 with TRBJ2-4, with D perhaps TRBD2 (6 bases). The CDR3 runs 16 residues. Germline loops: CDR1 MNHEY, CDR2 SVGEGT. The V and J ends lost 4 bases and 1 base respectively, with 14 bases between them. CDR3 in amino acids: CASSFSGVRAKNIQYF. The DNA of the CDR3 is TGTGCCAGCAGTTTCTCGGGAGTTAGGGCCAAAAACATTCAGTACTTC.

V usage is TRBV12-3 or TRBV12-4 and J usage is TRBJ1-2, with D perhaps TRBD1 (6 bases). V was cut by 6 bases and J by 5 bases, with 13 bases left in between. The CDR3 contains 13 residues. CDR3 coding DNA: TGTGCCAGCAGATACGGGACACCTTATGGCTACACCTTC. Encoded protein: CASRYGTPYGYTF.

This chain links TRBV24-1 with TRBJ2-4; 8 nucleotides match TRBD2. The CDR3 is 21 amino acids. Germline V gene lookup returns CDR1 KGHDR and CDR2 SFDVKD. J was trimmed by 5 bases and V by 4 bases; bases with no gene match: 24. The CDR3 bases are TGTGCCACCAGTGACAGTAGGAGAGCGGGGGTCCCGGACGGGTGGGAAAACATTCAGTACTTC. As protein: CATSDSRRAGVPDGWENIQYF.

The V call is TRBV6-2 or TRBV6-3, the J call TRBJ1-5; perhaps TRBD1 as D (5 bases). Germline V gives CDR1 MNHEY, CDR2 SVGEGT. The CDR3 is made up of 16 amino acids. Deletions cut 4 bases from V and 7 bases from J, with 20 bases between. The CDR3 DNA reads TGTGCCAGCAGTTCTGCGTTCCAGGGTTTAGAACAGCCCCAGCATTTT. It encodes CASSSAFQGLEQPQHF.

This chain uses TRBV6-5 with TRBJ2-5; 9 bases map to TRBD2. The CDR3 consists of 16 residues. J lost 7 bases, V lost 0 bases, and 9 bases had no gene match. Germline values: CDR1 MNHEY, CDR2 SVGAGI. The CDR3 is CASSYSAAGGPGTQYF. The CDR3, as DNA: TGTGCCAGCAGTTACTCAGCCGCGGGGGGGCCGGGGACCCAGTACTTC.

The chain carries TRBV2 and TRBJ1-1; TRBD1 matches at 8 bases. Trimming took 5 bases from V and 5 from J; bases not matched to a gene: 10. Germline V CDR1 and CDR2: SNHLY, FYNNEI. The CDR3 loop spans 15 amino acids. CDR3 sequence: CASSLVQGAGTEAFF. CDR3 DNA sequence: TGTGCCAGCAGTCTCGTCCAGGGGGCGGGGACTGAAGCTTTCTTT.

The CDR3 DNA reads as TGTGCCAGCTCACCTTTAAGTCGGGGGACCACTGAAGCTTTCTTT. Its protein is CASSPLSRGTTEAFF. The chain carries TRBV18 and TRBJ1-1, with a tentative D call TRBD1 (5 bases). The germline V gene has CDR1 KGHSH and CDR2 LQKENI. This CDR3 region has 15 residues. With 3 bases removed from V and 4 bases from J, the gap between germline ends came to 15 bases.

This clone was counted between two and nine times. The gene calls are TRBV6-5 and TRBJ1-4; D not certain. The CDR3 sequence is 15 residues long. V dropped 4 bases and J dropped 6 bases, with 15 bases sitting between them. The germline gives CDR1 MNHEY, CDR2 SVGAGI. The CDR3 loop reads CASSLVPRGDEKLFF. CDR3 nucleotide sequence: TGTGCCAGCAGTTTGGTCCCCCGCGGAGATGAAAAACTGTTTTTT.

This chain joins TRBV6-5 and TRBJ2-5; 8 nucleotides line up with TRBD1. V was pared by 7 bases and J by 5 bases, with 9 bases of the junction left unmatched. CDR3 length: 14 residues. Germline CDR1 reads MNHEY; CDR2 reads SVGAGI. This chain's CDR3 is CASKLTGGRETQYF. The CDR3 region has the DNA TGTGCCAGCAAGCTAACAGGGGGAAGGGAGACCCAGTACTTC.

This sequence joins TRBV19 and TRBJ1-2; no clear D gene. CDR1 is LNHDA and CDR2 is SQIVND in the germline V gene (reference sequence). The CDR3 runs 13 residues. The V end was cut by 6 bases, the J end by 1 base, with 9 bases between. The CDR3 protein is CASRETVNYGYTF. In DNA form, the CDR3 reads TGTGCCAGTAGGGAGACGGTTAACTATGGCTACACCTTC. The full variable domain, completed using reference TRBV19 and TRBJ1-2, is DGGITQSPKYLFRKEGQNVTLSCEQNLNHDAMYWYRQDPGQGLRLIYYSQIVNDFQKGDIAEGYSVSREKKESFPLTVTSAQKNPTAFYLCASRETVNYGYTFGSGTRLTVV.

The gene calls are TRBV5-6 and TRBJ2-7; TRBD1 matches 7 bases. The CDR3 is 15 amino acids. With 4 bases clipped from V and 5 bases from J, the junction kept 12 bases outside the gene matches. The germline V gene has CDR1 SGHDT and CDR2 YYEEEE. The CDR3 loop is CASSPTWTGVHEQYF. CDR3 coding DNA: TGTGCCAGCAGCCCCACCTGGACAGGCGTCCACGAGCAGTACTTC.

This chain joins TRBV3-1 (or the pseudogene TRBV3-2) and TRBJ1-4; 7 nucleotides align to TRBD1. The CDR3 totals 15 residues. Unmatched junction bases numbered 10, after V lost 5 bases and J lost 7 bases. CDR1 and CDR2 (germline): LGHDT, YNNKEL (reference sequence). CDR3 region: CASSFAVDRPEKLFF. The CDR3 DNA sequence: TGTGCCAGCAGCTTCGCCGTGGACAGGCCTGAAAAACTGTTTTTT.

V and J are TRBV2 and TRBJ1-2, with D unclear. Trimming removed 6 bases from V and 5 bases from J, with 16 bases in between. The CDR3 spans 14 residues. Germline V gene data show CDR1 as SNHLY and CDR2 as FYNNEI. The CDR3 DNA follows: TGTGCCAGCAGACCCCTCCAGGTCGGATATGGCTACACCTTC. Encoded protein: CASRPLQVGYGYTF.

The CDR3 sequence: CASSRAHRGGSYNSPLHF. The CDR3 DNA reads TGTGCCAGCAGCCGAGCCCACAGGGGTGGGTCCTATAATTCACCCCTCCACTTT. This chain links TRBV14 with TRBJ1-6; 7 bases line up with TRBD1. J was trimmed by 1 base and V by 4 bases; bases with no gene match: 10. Germline assignment: CDR1 SGHDN and CDR2 FVKESK. This CDR3 has 18 amino acids.

The J gene is TRBJ1-4, the V gene TRBV7-9; D remains ambiguous. Germline CDR1 SEHNR, CDR2 FQNEAQ (reference sequence). Trimming shortened V by 0 bases and J by 8 bases, and 13 bases separated the two germline ends. The CDR3 spans 15 residues. The CDR3 region has the DNA TGTGCCAGCAGCTTAGCATCCTCGGTGCGGGAAAAACTGTTTTTT. It yields the protein CASSLASSVREKLFF.

The V gene is TRBV7-8, the J gene TRBJ2-7; 7 bases agree with TRBD2. CDR1 is SGHVS, CDR2 FQNEAQ, per germline. V was clipped by 5 bases and J by 3 bases; unmatched bases: 13. The CDR3 contains 16 residues. For the CDR3, the DNA is TGTGCCAGCAGCATGCTAACCGGGACTACCGGCTACGAGCAGTACGTC. Translation: CASSMLTGTTGYEQYV.

The chain carries TRBV27 and TRBJ2-7, with 8 bases that match TRBD2. Losses at the gene ends were 1 base for V and 2 bases for J; bases not matched to a gene: 10. Germline values: CDR1 MNHEY, CDR2 SMNVEV (reference sequence). This CDR3 is built from 17 residues. CDR3 residues: CASSLWFPGGSPYEQYF. CDR3 DNA: TGTGCCAGCAGTTTATGGTTCCCGGGAGGGTCCCCCTACGAGCAGTACTTC.

V gene TRBV5-1 combines with J gene TRBJ2-3; 8 positions match TRBD2. Losses at the gene ends were 5 bases for V and 2 bases for J; bases not matched to a gene: 7. This CDR3 has 15 residues. CDR1 SGHRS and CDR2 YFSETQ come from the germline V gene. The CDR3 protein is CASRAGGQHTDTQYF. DNA for the CDR3: TGCGCCAGCAGGGCGGGGGGTCAACACACAGATACGCAGTATTTT.

This clone was found a few times. This chain connects TRBV28 to TRBJ2-3; TRBD2 matches at 9 bases. Germline loops: CDR1 MDHEN, CDR2 SYDVKM. The CDR3 sequence is 14 residues long. V lost 2 bases and J lost 4; bases outside the gene matches: 1. The CDR3 spells CASSLGTSSDTQYF. As DNA, the CDR3 is TGTGCCAGCAGTTTAGGGACTAGCTCAGATACGCAGTATTTT.

The genes are TRBV19 and TRBJ2-3; a weak D match, TRBD2 (7 bases). V was trimmed by 5 bases and J by 4 bases, leaving 13 bases between them. The CDR3 has 14 amino acids. From germline, CDR1 is LNHDA and CDR2 SQIVND (reference sequence). The CDR3 nucleotides are TGTGCCAGTAGTTGGGGGGGCCGCTCAGATACGCAGTATTTT. Its translation is CASSWGGRSDTQYF. The variable domain in full, completed from reference TRBV19 and TRBJ2-3, reads DGGITQSPKYLFRKEGQNVTLSCEQNLNHDAMYWYRQDPGQGLRLIYYSQIVNDFQKGDIAEGYSVSREKKESFPLTVTSAQKNPTAFYLCASSWGGRSDTQYFGPGTRLTVL.

V usage is TRBV30 and J usage is TRBJ2-7, with TRBD2 as a possible D gene (7 bases). Between the trimmed V and J ends, which lost 7 bases and 2 bases, there was a span of 15 bases. This CDR3 comprises 13 residues. Germline V gene sequence: CDR1 GTSNPN, CDR2 SVGIG (reference sequence). CDR3 sequence (DNA): TGTGCCTTCTTGTCGGGGGGCCCCTACGAGCAGTACTTC. As protein: CAFLSGGPYEQYF.

This chain joins TRBV19 and TRBJ1-2, with D perhaps matching TRBD1 (5 bases). V was shortened by 8 bases and J by 3 bases, with 16 bases between the two germline ends. This CDR3 is 14 amino acids long. The V gene's germline CDR1 is LNHDA and CDR2 SQIVND (reference sequence). CDR3 amino acids: CASLPGGGHYGYTF. CDR3 DNA sequence: TGTGCCAGTCTGCCGGGGGGAGGGCACTATGGCTACACCTTC.

V usage is TRBV19 and J usage is TRBJ1-2, with no clear D. Trimming cost V 6 bases and J 10 bases, with 15 bases left between them. The CDR3 is 12 amino acids. The germline gives CDR1 LNHDA, CDR2 SQIVND (reference sequence). The CDR3 bases are TGTGCCAGTAGGGAGAGCCTGCATCCCTACACCTTC. Translating it yields CASRESLHPYTF. The whole variable domain, filled in from reference TRBV19 and TRBJ1-2, reads DGGITQSPKYLFRKEGQNVTLSCEQNLNHDAMYWYRQDPGQGLRLIYYSQIVNDFQKGDIAEGYSVSREKKESFPLTVTSAQKNPTAFYLCASRESLHPYTFGSGTRLTVV.